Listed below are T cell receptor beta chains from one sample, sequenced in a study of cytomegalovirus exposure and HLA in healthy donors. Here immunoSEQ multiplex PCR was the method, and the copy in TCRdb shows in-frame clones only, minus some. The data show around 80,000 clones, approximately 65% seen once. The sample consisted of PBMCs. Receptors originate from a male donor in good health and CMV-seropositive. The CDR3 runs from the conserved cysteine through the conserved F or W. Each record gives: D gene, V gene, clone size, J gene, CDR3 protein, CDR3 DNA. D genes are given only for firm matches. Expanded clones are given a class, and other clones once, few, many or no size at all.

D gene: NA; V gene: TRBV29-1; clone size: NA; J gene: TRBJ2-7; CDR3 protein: CSVVGGLGHTYEQYF; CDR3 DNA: TGCAGCGTTGTAGGAGGGCTGGGTCATACCTACGAGCAGTACTTC
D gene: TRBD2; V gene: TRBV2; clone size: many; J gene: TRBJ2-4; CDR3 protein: CASSGGGKNIQYF; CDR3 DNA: TGTGCCAGCAGTGGGGGGGGGAAAAACATTCAGTACTTC
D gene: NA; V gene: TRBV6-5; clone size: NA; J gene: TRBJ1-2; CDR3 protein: CASSYGVGQASYTF; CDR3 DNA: TGTGCCAGCAGTTACGGTGTGGGACAAGCCTCCTACACCTTC
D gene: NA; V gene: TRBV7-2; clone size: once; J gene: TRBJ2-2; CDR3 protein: CASSFTGDTGELFF; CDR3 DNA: TGTGCCAGCAGCTTTACGGGGGACACCGGGGAGCTGTTTTTT
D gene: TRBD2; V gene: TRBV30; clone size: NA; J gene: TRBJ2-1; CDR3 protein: CAWTLAGVMNEQFF; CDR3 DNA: TGTGCCTGGACACTAGCGGGAGTCATGAATGAGCAGTTCTTC
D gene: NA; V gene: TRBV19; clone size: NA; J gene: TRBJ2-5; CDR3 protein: CASSLGFRETQYF; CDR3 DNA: TGTGCCAGTAGTTTAGGATTCAGGGAGACCCAGTACTTC
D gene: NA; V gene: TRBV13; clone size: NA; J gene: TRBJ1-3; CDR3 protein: CASSSQADGNTIYF; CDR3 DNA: TGTGCCAGCAGCTCACAGGCGGATGGAAACACCATATATTTT
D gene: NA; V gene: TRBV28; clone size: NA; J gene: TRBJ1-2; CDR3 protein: CAIRALNYGYTF; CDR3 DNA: TGTGCCATCAGGGCCCTGAATTATGGCTACACCTTC
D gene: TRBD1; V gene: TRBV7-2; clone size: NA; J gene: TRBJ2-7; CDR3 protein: CASSLDRGSAYEQYF; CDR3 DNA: TGTGCCAGCAGCTTAGACAGGGGTTCCGCCTACGAGCAGTACTTC
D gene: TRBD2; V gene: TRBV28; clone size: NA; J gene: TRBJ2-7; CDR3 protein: CASREGTSYEQYF; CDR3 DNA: TGTGCCTCGCGGGAGGGTACCTCCTACGAGCAGTACTTC
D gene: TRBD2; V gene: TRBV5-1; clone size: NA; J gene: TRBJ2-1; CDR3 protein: CASSRLLLAGSHNEQFF; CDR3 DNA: TGCGCCAGCAGCCGTCTTTTGTTAGCGGGATCCCACAATGAGCAGTTCTTC
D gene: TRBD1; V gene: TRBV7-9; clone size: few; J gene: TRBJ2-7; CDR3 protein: CASSFGQGIREQYF; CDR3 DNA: TGTGCCAGCAGCTTCGGACAGGGGATCCGCGAGCAGTACTTC
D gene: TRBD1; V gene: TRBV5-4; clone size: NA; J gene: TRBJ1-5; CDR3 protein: CASSFRTGGMGNQPQHF; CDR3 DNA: TGTGCCAGCAGCTTCAGGACAGGGGGAATGGGGAATCAGCCCCAGCATTTT
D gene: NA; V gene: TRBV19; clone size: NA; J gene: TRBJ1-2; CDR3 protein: CASRGHGYGYTF; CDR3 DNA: TGTGCCAGTAGGGGGCATGGGTATGGCTACACCTTC
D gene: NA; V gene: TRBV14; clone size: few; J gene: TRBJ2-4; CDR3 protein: CASSQAGAKNIQYF; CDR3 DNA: TGTGCCAGCAGCCAAGCCGGGGCCAAAAACATTCAGTACTTC
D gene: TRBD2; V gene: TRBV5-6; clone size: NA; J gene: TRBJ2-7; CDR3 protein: CASSQWTSYHYEQYF; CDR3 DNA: TGTGCCAGCAGCCAATGGACTAGTTATCACTACGAGCAGTACTTC
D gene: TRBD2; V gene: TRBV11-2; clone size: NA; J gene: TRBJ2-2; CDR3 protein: CASSLAGGQNGELFF; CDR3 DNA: TGTGCCAGCAGCTTAGCGGGGGGGCAAAACGGGGAGCTGTTTTTT
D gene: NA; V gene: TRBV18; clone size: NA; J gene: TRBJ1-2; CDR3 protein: CASSPPGGERGYTF; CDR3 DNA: TGTGCCAGCTCACCACCGGGAGGGGAGAGGGGCTACACCTTC
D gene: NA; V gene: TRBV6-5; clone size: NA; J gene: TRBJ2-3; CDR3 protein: CASRTPGGNTQYF; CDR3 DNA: TGTGCCAGTCGGACCCCTGGGGGGAATACGCAGTATTTT
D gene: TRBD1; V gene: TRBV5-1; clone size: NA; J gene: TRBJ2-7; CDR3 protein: CASSLSGTGTSEQYF; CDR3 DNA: TGCGCCAGCAGCTTATCCGGGACAGGGACTTCCGAGCAGTACTTC
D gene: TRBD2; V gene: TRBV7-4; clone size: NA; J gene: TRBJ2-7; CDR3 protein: CASSLLRGRPSEQYF; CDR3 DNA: TGTGCCAGCAGCTTATTACGCGGGAGGCCCAGCGAGCAGTACTTC
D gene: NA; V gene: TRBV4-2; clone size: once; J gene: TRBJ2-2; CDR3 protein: CASLIRRTGTGELFF; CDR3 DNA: TGTGCCAGCCTAATCCGGAGGACTGGGACCGGGGAGCTGTTTTTT
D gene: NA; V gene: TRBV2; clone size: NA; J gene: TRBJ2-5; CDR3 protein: CASSLGTIRQETQYF; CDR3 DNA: TGTGCCAGCAGCCTCGGGACAATCCGCCAAGAGACCCAGTACTTC
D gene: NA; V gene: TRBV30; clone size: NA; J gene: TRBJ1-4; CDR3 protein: CAWTKGPLVGGTNEKLFF; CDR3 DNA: TGTGCCTGGACTAAGGGGCCTCTGGTCGGGGGGACTAATGAAAAACTGTTTTTT
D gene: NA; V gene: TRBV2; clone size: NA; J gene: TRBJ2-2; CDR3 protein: CASIGGLDRKSGELFF; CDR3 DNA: TGTGCCAGCATTGGAGGACTGGACAGAAAGTCCGGGGAGCTGTTTTTT
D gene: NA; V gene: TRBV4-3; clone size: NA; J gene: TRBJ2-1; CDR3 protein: CASSQGPNSYNEQFF; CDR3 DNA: TGCGCCAGCAGCCAAGGCCCTAACTCCTACAATGAGCAGTTCTTC
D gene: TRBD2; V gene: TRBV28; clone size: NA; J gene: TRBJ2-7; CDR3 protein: CASSLEWGLAGEQYF; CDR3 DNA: TGTGCCAGCAGTCTTGAATGGGGACTAGCGGGCGAGCAGTACTTC
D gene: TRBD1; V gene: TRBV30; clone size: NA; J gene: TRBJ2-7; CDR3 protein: CAWSVGGSEQYF; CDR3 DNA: TGTGCCTGGAGTGTAGGGGGCAGCGAGCAGTACTTC
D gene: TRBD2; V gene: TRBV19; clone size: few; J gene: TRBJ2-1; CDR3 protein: CASLLSGGNNEQFF; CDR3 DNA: TGTGCCAGTCTCCTTAGCGGGGGGAACAATGAGCAGTTCTTC
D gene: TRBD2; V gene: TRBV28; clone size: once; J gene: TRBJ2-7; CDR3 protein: CASSPRLALSYEQYF; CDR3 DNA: TGTGCCAGCAGTCCGCGACTAGCGCTATCCTACGAGCAGTACTTC
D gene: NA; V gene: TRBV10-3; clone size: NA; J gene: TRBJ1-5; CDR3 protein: CAISPGDSSNQPQHF; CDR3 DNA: TGTGCCATCAGCCCAGGCGACAGTTCCAATCAGCCCCAGCATTTT
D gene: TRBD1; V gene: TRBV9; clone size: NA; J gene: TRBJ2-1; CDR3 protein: CASSNRDRGYNEQFF; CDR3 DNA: TGTGCCAGCAGCAACCGGGACAGGGGTTACAATGAGCAGTTCTTC
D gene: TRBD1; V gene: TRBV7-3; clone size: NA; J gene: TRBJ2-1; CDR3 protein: CASSPGTGQFSEQFF; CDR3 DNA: TGTGCCAGCAGCCCCGGGACAGGTCAATTCAGTGAGCAGTTCTTC
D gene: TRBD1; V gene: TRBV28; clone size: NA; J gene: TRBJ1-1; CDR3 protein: CASSLETGPTEAFF; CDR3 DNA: TGTGCCAGCAGTCTTGAGACAGGGCCCACTGAAGCTTTCTTT
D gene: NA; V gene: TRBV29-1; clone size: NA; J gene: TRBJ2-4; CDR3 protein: CSVFFQGTTKNIQYF; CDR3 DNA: TGCAGCGTATTTTTCCAGGGCACGACCAAAAACATTCAGTACTTC
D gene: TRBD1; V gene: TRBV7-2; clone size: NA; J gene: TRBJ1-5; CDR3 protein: CASSLEGQGSNQPQHF; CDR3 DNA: TGTGCCAGCAGCTTAGAGGGACAGGGCAGCAATCAGCCCCAGCATTTT
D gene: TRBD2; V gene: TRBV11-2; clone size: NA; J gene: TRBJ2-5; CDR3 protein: CASSLGGTREESQYF; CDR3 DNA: TGTGCCAGCAGCTTAGGGGGGACTAGGGAAGAGAGCCAGTACTTC
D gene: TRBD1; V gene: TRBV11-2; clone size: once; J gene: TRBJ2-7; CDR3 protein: CASSPTPGQGRYEQYF; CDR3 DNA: TGTGCCAGCAGCCCGACACCAGGACAGGGGCGGTACGAGCAGTACTTC
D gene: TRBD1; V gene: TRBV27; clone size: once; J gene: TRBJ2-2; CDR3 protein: CASQDRGLTGELFF; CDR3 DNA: TGTGCCAGCCAGGACAGGGGGCTCACCGGGGAGCTGTTTTTT
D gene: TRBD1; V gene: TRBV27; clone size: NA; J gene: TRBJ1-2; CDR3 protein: CASSPRQGVSYGYTF; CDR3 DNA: TGTGCCAGCAGTCCGAGACAGGGGGTCTCCTATGGCTACACCTTC
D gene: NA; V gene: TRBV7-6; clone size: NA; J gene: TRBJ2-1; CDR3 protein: CASSARADNEQFF; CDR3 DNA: TGTGCCAGCAGCGCCCGAGCGGACAATGAGCAGTTCTTC
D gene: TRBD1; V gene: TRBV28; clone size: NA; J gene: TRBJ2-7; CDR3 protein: CASRNRDRIYEQYF; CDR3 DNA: TGTGCCAGCAGGAACCGGGACAGAATCTACGAGCAGTACTTC